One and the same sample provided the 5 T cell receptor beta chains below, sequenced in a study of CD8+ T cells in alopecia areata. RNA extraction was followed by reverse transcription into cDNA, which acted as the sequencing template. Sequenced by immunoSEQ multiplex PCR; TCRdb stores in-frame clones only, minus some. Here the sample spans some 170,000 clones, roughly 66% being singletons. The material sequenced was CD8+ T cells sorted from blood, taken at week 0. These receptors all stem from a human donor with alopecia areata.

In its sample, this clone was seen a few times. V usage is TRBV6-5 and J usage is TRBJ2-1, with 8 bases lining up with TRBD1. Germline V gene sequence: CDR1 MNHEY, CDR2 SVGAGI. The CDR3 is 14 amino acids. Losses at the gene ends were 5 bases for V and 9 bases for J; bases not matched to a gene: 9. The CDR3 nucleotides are TGTGCCAGCAGTCCAGGACAGGGCCCGACTGAGCAGTTCTTC. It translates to CASSPGQGPTEQFF.

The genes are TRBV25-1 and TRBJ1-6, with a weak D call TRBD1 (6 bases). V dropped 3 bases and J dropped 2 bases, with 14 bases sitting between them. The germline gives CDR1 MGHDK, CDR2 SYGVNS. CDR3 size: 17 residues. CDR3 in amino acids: CASSEGAGSTYNSPLHF. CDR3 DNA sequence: TGTGCCAGCAGTGAGGGGGCTGGGAGCACCTATAATTCACCCCTCCACTTT.

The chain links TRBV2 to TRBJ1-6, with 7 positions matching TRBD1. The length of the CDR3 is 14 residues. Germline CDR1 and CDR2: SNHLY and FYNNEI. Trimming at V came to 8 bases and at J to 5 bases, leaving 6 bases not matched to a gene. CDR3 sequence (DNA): TGTGCCAGCGTCTGGGACAGTAATAATTCACCCCTCCACTTT. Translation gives CASVWDSNNSPLHF.

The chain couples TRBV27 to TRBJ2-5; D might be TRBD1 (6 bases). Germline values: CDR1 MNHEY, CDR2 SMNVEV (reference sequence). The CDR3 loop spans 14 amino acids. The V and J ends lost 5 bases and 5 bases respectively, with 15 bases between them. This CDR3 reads CASSRAGVAETQYF. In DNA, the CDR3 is TGTGCCAGCAGTCGAGCAGGGGTTGCTGAGACCCAGTACTTC.

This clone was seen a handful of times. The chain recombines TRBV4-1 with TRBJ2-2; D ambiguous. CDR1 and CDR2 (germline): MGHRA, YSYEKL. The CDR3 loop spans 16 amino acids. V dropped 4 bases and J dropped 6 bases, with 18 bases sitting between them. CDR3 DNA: TGCGCCAGCAGCCCCTGGGTGGGCAGGTTGGCCGGGGAGCTGTTTTTT. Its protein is CASSPWVGRLAGELFF.